The 13 T cell receptor beta chains below were found in one sample sequenced in a study of blood T cell repertoires in COVID-19. The table came from immunoSEQ multiplex PCR; TCRdb's copy has only in-frame clones and leaves some out. The table records 110,000 or so clones, around 90% of them present only once. Sequencing was performed on peripheral blood. Receptors were obtained from a human donor in a cohort sampled during active COVID-19.

This clone is a singleton in its sample. This chain joins TRBV7-9 and TRBJ1-2; possible D gene TRBD1, 5 bases. This CDR3 is built from 16 residues. Looked up from germline, CDR1 is SEHNR and CDR2 is FQNEAQ (reference sequence). V was shortened by 6 bases and J by 0 bases, with 17 bases between the two germline ends. The CDR3 loop reads CASRSVAQAANYGYTF. The CDR3 DNA follows: TGTGCCAGCAGATCGGTGGCACAGGCGGCTAACTATGGCTACACCTTC.

The gene calls are TRBV9 and TRBJ1-2; TRBD1 matches 8 bases. The CDR3 covers 16 residues. V was pared by 0 bases and J by 3 bases, with 7 bases of the junction left unmatched. Germline values: CDR1 SGDLS, CDR2 YYNGEE. This CDR3 is CASSVASGQGHYGYTF. CDR3 bases: TGTGCCAGCAGCGTAGCTTCCGGACAGGGCCACTATGGCTACACCTTC.

This chain connects TRBV18 to TRBJ1-2, with 9 positions matching TRBD1. V was clipped by 2 bases and J by 4 bases; unmatched bases: 5. Looked up from germline, CDR1 is KGHSH and CDR2 is LQKENI. The CDR3 extends over 15 amino acids. In DNA form, the CDR3 reads TGTGCCAGCTCACCAGGGACAGGGTTTGGCTATGGCTACACCTTC. Protein sequence: CASSPGTGFGYGYTF.

This clone was detected only a few times. The V call is TRBV11-2, the J call TRBJ2-1; a weak D match, TRBD2 (6 bases). The V end was cut by 1 base, the J end by 3 bases, with 10 bases between. Per the germline V gene, CDR1 is SGHAT and CDR2 is FQNNGV. The CDR3 loop spans 15 amino acids. The CDR3 region has the DNA TGTGCCAGCAGCTTAGCAGGGAGGAGCTACAATGAGCAGTTCTTC. This translates into CASSLAGRSYNEQFF.

This clone was observed a handful of times. The V gene is TRBV7-2, the J gene TRBJ2-2, with TRBD2 identical over 15 bases. V lost 7 bases and J lost 2; bases outside the gene matches: 5. Germline V CDR1 and CDR2: SGHTA, FQGNSA. The CDR3 is made up of 17 amino acids. The CDR3 loop is CASTPGLAGGNTGELFF. For the CDR3, the DNA is TGTGCCAGCACTCCGGGACTAGCGGGGGGAAACACCGGGGAGCTGTTTTTT.

CDR3 DNA: TGTGCCAGCAGCCAAGAAAGGGGAGGGCTCTCTTATAATTCACCCCTCCACTTT. This codes for CASSQERGGLSYNSPLHF. The chain recombines TRBV3-1 (or the pseudogene TRBV3-2) with TRBJ1-6; D possibly corresponds to TRBD1 (5 bases). This CDR3 has 18 amino acids. Germline CDR1 and CDR2: LGHDT and YNNKEL (reference sequence). V was pared by 0 bases and J by 4 bases, with 16 bases between.

This clone was seen a handful of times. The genes are TRBV19 and TRBJ1-5, with TRBD1 as a possible D gene (6 bases). Germline values: CDR1 LNHDA, CDR2 SQIVND (reference sequence). Trimming cost V 3 bases and J 9 bases, with 21 bases left between them. This CDR3 has 16 amino acids. The CDR3 loop reads CASSMGTTMRWVPQHF. Written as DNA, the CDR3 is TGTGCCAGTAGTATGGGGACAACCATGCGGTGGGTGCCCCAGCATTTT.

The rearrangement links TRBV6-1 to TRBJ2-1; 7 nucleotides line up with TRBD1. V dropped 3 bases and J dropped 6; count of bases not matched to a gene: 11. Per the germline V gene, CDR1 is MNHNS and CDR2 is SASEGT. The CDR3 consists of 16 residues. CDR3 coding DNA: TGTGCCAGCAGTGATCCTTCCGGGACAGCCACCAATGAGCAGTTCTTC. Residues: CASSDPSGTATNEQFF.

This clone was detected a few times. The V call is TRBV6-5, the J call TRBJ2-3, with 10 nucleotides matching TRBD2. There are 16 residues in the CDR3. J was trimmed by 2 bases and V by 0 bases; bases with no gene match: 2. CDR1 is MNHEY and CDR2 is SVGAGI in the germline V gene. The DNA for the CDR3 is TGTGCCAGCAGTTACTCGGGACTAGCGTACACAGATACGCAGTATTTT. It is translated as CASSYSGLAYTDTQYF.

The chain has TRBV11-3 and TRBJ2-7, with D unclear. Germline CDR1 SGHNT, CDR2 YENEEA. V lost 5 bases and J 2 bases, leaving 16 bases between the germline ends. CDR3 size: 15 residues. This chain's CDR3 is CASSKEVRRAYEQYF. The CDR3, as DNA: TGTGCCAGCAGCAAGGAAGTTAGGAGAGCCTACGAGCAGTACTTC.

The chain employs TRBV9 and TRBJ2-7; tentatively, D is TRBD1 (9 bases). Germline loops: CDR1 SGDLS, CDR2 YYNGEE. CDR3 length: 15 amino acids. Trimming removed 4 bases at V and 9 bases at J, with 23 bases between. CDR3 residues: CASSPGGGTGSMQYF. Written as DNA, the CDR3 is TGTGCCAGCAGCCCCGGGGGGGGGACAGGGAGTATGCAGTACTTC.

V gene TRBV7-9 combines with J gene TRBJ2-7; D is unresolved. The CDR3 has 11 amino acids. The V gene's germline CDR1 is SEHNR and CDR2 FQNEAQ (reference sequence). Trimming took off 5 bases at V and 3 bases at J, with 5 bases between the two ends. CDR3 protein: CASSVSYEQYF. CDR3 sequence (DNA): TGTGCCAGCAGCGTCAGCTACGAGCAGTACTTC.

V usage is TRBV5-1 and J usage is TRBJ2-7; 9 bases line up with TRBD1. The CDR3 sequence is 15 residues long. CDR1 SGHRS and CDR2 YFSETQ come from the germline V gene. J lost 1 base, V lost 1 base, and 3 bases had no gene match. The CDR3 spells CASSLLDRGSYEQYF. In nucleotides, the CDR3 is TGCGCCAGCAGCTTGCTGGACAGGGGATCCTACGAGCAGTACTTC.